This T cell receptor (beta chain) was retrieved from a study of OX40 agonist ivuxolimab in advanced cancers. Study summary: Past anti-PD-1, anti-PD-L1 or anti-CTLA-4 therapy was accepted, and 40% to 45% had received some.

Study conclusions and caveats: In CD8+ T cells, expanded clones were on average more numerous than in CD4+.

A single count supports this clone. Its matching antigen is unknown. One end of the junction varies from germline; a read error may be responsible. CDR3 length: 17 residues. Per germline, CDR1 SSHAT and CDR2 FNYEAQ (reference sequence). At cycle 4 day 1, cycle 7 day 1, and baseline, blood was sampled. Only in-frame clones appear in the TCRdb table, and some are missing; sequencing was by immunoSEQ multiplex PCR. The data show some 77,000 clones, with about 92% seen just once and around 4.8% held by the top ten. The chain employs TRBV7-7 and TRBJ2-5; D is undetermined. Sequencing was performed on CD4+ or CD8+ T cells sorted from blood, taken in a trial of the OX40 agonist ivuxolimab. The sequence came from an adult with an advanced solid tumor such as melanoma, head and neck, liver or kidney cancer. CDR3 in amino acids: CASSFSLGKDRLETQYF. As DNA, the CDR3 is TGTGCTAGCAGCTTTTCCCTAGGAAAAGACCGTCTGGAGACCCAGTACTTC.